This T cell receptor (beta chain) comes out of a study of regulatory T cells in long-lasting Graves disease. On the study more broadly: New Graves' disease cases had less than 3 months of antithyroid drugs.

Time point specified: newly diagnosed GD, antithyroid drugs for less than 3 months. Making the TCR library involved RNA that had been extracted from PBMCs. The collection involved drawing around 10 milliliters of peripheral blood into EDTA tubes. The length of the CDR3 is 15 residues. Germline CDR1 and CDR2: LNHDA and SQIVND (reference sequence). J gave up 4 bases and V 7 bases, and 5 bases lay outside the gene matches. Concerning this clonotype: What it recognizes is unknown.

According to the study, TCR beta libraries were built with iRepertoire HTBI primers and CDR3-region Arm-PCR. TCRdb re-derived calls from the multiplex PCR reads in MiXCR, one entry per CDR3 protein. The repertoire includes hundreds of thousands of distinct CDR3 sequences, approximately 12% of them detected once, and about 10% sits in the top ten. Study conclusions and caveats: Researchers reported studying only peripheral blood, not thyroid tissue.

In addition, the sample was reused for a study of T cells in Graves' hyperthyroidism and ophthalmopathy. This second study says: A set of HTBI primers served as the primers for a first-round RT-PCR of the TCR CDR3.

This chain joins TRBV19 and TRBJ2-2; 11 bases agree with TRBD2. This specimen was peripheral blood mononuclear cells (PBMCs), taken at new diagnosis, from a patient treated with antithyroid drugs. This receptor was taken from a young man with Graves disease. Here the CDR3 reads CASTIAGGLTGELFF. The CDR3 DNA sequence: TGTGCCAGTACAATAGCGGGAGGGCTCACCGGGGAGCTGTTTTTT. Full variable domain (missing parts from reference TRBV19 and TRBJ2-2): DGGITQSPKYLFRKEGQNVTLSCEQNLNHDAMYWYRQDPGQGLRLIYYSQIVNDFQKGDIAEGYSVSREKKESFPLTVTSAQKNPTAFYLCASTIAGGLTGELFFGEGSRLTVL.